The rows below give T cell receptor beta chains drawn from one sample of a study of post-analysis software for immune sequencing data. TCRdb re-called the PCR reads with MiXCR, one entry per CDR3 protein. The sample lists about 560,000 distinct CDR3 sequences, 44% occurring once. Specimen: blood. These TCRs come from a girl aged 5 to 17 with multiple sclerosis. CDR3s leave out the opening cysteine and the closing phenylalanine or tryptophan.

V: TRBV11-3; length: 14; J: TRBJ2-7; CDR3: ASSELLGASSCEQY
V: TRBV30; length: 10; J: TRBJ1-1; CDR3: AWSLDSPGAF
V: TRBV6-5; length: 14; J: TRBJ1-1; CDR3: ASSYYLGQGNKEAF
V: TRBV9; length: 13; J: TRBJ1-6; CDR3: ASSPGQGKNSPLH
V: TRBV12-3/TRBV12-4; length: 11; J: TRBJ2-1; CDR3: ASSPDTYNEQF
V: TRBV7-9; length: 13; J: TRBJ2-1; CDR3: ASSLTGVFYNEQF
V: TRBV29-1; length: 11; J: TRBJ1-2; CDR3: SVEGGLGYGYT
V: TRBV5-1; length: 18; J: TRBJ2-1; CDR3: ASSFPRQGQAGYSYNEQF
V: TRBV7-8; length: 11; J: TRBJ2-3; CDR3: ASSWDRGDTQY
V: TRBV5-1; length: 14; J: TRBJ2-6; CDR3: ASSLGGGTGANVLT
V: TRBV11-2; length: 12; J: TRBJ2-3; CDR3: ASSLEPVSDTQY
V: TRBV6-1; length: 12; J: TRBJ2-3; CDR3: ASSDRGGRDTQY
V: TRBV10-3; length: 13; J: TRBJ1-5; CDR3: AISGTGQGLQPQH
V: TRBV5-1; length: 13; J: TRBJ2-1; CDR3: ASSLQGTLYNEQF
V: TRBV7-2; length: 10; J: TRBJ2-7; CDR3: ASSIPFYEQY
V: TRBV7-7; length: 11; J: TRBJ2-7; CDR3: ASSLGDCYEQY
V: TRBV29-1; length: 11; J: TRBJ2-2; CDR3: SVATRVTGELF
V: TRBV7-4; length: 13; J: TRBJ2-1; CDR3: ASSLGRGGFNEQF
V: TRBV5-1; length: 10; J: TRBJ2-1; CDR3: ASNRTNNEQF
V: TRBV29-1; length: 11; J: TRBJ2-2; CDR3: SVLAENTGELF
V: TRBV4-1; length: 14; J: TRBJ1-5; CDR3: ASSTILGGGNQPQH
V: TRBV6-5; length: 12; J: TRBJ1-2; CDR3: ASSYSRTNYGYT
V: TRBV6-1; length: 13; J: TRBJ1-2; CDR3: ASSLRPEANYGYT
V: TRBV12-3/TRBV12-4; length: 12; J: TRBJ2-3; CDR3: ASWRASSTDTEY
V: TRBV5-1; length: 14; J: TRBJ1-4; CDR3: ASSPSEQGMGEKLF
V: TRBV5-1; length: 13; J: TRBJ2-5; CDR3: ASSFGGGAEETQY
V: TRBV5-1; length: 13; J: TRBJ2-1; CDR3: ASSWLAEPHNEQF
V: TRBV10-3; length: 11; J: TRBJ2-3; CDR3: AISPEATDTQY
V: TRBV5-1; length: 12; J: TRBJ2-7; CDR3: ASSLAERGYEQY
V: TRBV24-1; length: 13; J: TRBJ2-3; CDR3: ATSDRDSSTDTQY
V: TRBV5-1; length: 13; J: TRBJ2-1; CDR3: ASSLRASGYNEQF
V: TRBV2; length: 13; J: TRBJ2-1; CDR3: ASQTLAGGWDEQF
V: TRBV5-1; length: 13; J: TRBJ2-1; CDR3: ASSPEDSSYNEQF
V: TRBV20-1; length: 13; J: TRBJ2-1; CDR3: SARDLGRDYNEQF
V: TRBV7-6; length: 14; J: TRBJ2-7; CDR3: ASSLAPLGAPKEQY
V: TRBV27; length: 13; J: TRBJ1-2; CDR3: ASSSRRPKEYGYT
V: TRBV12-3/TRBV12-4; length: 12; J: TRBJ2-7; CDR3: ASSATSIPYEQY
V: TRBV7-2; length: 13; J: TRBJ2-5; CDR3: ASSLAGLAGETQY
V: TRBV7-9; length: 12; J: TRBJ2-7; CDR3: ASSHPGRDYEQY
V: TRBV10-1; length: 14; J: TRBJ1-4; CDR3: ASSGSKDGLNEKLF
V: TRBV12-3/TRBV12-4; length: 13; J: -; CDR3: ASSSGGTRGETQY
V: TRBV7-9; length: 13; J: TRBJ2-7; CDR3: ASSLASPGVAEQY